The 16 T cell receptor beta chains presented below share a single source sample, sequenced in a study of breast tumors, draining lymph nodes, adjacent tissues (dated by TCRdb to the mid-2010s). Lymph node samples were obtained from the axillary draining lymph nodes of breast cancer patients. Library prep was done by multiplex PCR. Reads for this sample came from an Illumina HiSeq 2000. In-frame beta chains were kept once TCRdb had trimmed the public reads at Q25 with fastp and called clones with MiXCR. Under each unique CDR3 protein, matching rows form one entry showing the most common genes and DNA. The sample table lists 200,000 or so distinct CDR3 sequences, around a third of them with a count of one. About 4.3% of the sample is in the top ten clones. Sequencing input: axillary lymph node tissue. Receptors originate from a female donor with breast cancer. Some clones in this sample may be carry-over from other donors' samples.

This clonotype was detected many times. V is TRBV20-1 and J is TRBJ2-7, with D tentatively TRBD1 (5 bases). Germline CDR1 and CDR2: DFQATT and SNEGSKA (reference sequence). The CDR3 consists of 15 residues. Trimming stripped 4 bases from V and 2 bases from J, with 18 bases between. The CDR3 nucleotides are TGCAGTGCTACCGGATTTTTGGGGCGTGCCTACGAGCAGTACTTC. Translating it yields CSATGFLGRAYEQYF.

The table lists this clonotype with many counts. The V call is TRBV5-6, the J call TRBJ2-5; D remains ambiguous. Germline values: CDR1 SGHDT, CDR2 YYEEEE. With 3 bases removed from V and 5 bases from J, the gap between germline ends came to 8 bases. There are 12 residues in the CDR3. CDR3 amino acids: CASSYRWETQYF. The DNA of the CDR3 is TGTGCCAGCAGCTATCGATGGGAGACCCAGTACTTC.

This clonotype was observed many times. Possible read error: a much larger clone is one base away. V is TRBV7-3 and J is TRBJ2-5; 13 bases match TRBD2. The germline CDR1 and CDR2 sequences are SGHTA and FQGTGA. This CDR3 comprises 15 residues. The CDR3 DNA follows: TGTGCCAGCAGCTCGGGACTAGCGGGGTTGGAGACCCAGCACTTC. This encodes CASSSGLAGLETQHF.

V usage is TRBV24-1 and J usage is TRBJ1-4; D is perhaps TRBD1 (5 bases). The CDR3 consists of 16 residues. Trimming removed 4 bases from V and 2 bases from J, with 13 bases in between. Germline CDR1 KGHDR, CDR2 SFDVKD. CDR3 coding DNA: TGTGCCACCAGTGACCCCAGGGAAGGGACTAATGAAAAACTGTTTTTT. Translated: CATSDPREGTNEKLFF.

Comment on this clonotype: A single base separates this from a much larger clone, so it may be a read error. CDR3: CASSEVIRRFYGYTF. The CDR3 region has the DNA TGTGCCAGCAGTGAAGTCATCCGACGGTTCTATGGCTACACCTTC. V and J are TRBV6-1 and TRBJ1-2, with no clear D. Per germline, CDR1 MNHNS and CDR2 SASEGT. This CDR3 is built from 15 residues. With 1 base removed from V and 4 bases from J, the gap between germline ends came to 13 bases.

The table lists this clonotype with many counts. The chain has TRBV6-5 and TRBJ2-1; TRBD2 matches at 11 bases. This CDR3 contains 16 residues. Germline CDR1 and CDR2: MNHEY and SVGAGI. Trimming took 6 bases from V and 8 from J; bases not matched to a gene: 12. Written as DNA, the CDR3 is TGTGCCAGCAGCCATCTAACTAGCGGGAGCATCTATGAGCAGTTCTTC. Translating gives CASSHLTSGSIYEQFF.

As regards this clonotype: This CDR3 is missing its conserved last phenylalanine or tryptophan, likely due to a read error. The chain couples TRBV14 to TRBJ1-4, with D unresolved. This CDR3 region has 13 residues. Germline V gives CDR1 SGHDN, CDR2 FVKESK. DNA of the CDR3: TGTGCCAGCAATCGTGGGAGTAATGAGAAACTGTTTTCT. Protein product: CASNRGSNEKLFS.

This clonotype has at least ten counts. The chain recombines TRBV7-9 with TRBJ2-1; no clear D. The CDR3 loop spans 13 amino acids. In germline, CDR1 is SEHNR, CDR2 FQNEAQ (reference sequence). Trimming pared 5 bases from V and 10 bases from J, leaving 15 bases between. CDR3 sequence reads: CASSQRGGTEQFF. The CDR3 nucleotides read TGTGCCAGCAGCCAGAGAGGTGGTACCGAGCAGTTCTTC.

The sample holds many counts of this clonotype. J is TRBJ1-6 and V is TRBV6-5; 9 positions agree with TRBD1. Germline CDR1 MNHEY, CDR2 SVGAGI. The CDR3 has 14 residues. The V segment lost 6 bases and the J segment 8 bases; nucleotides outside the gene matches: 5. In DNA, the CDR3 is TGTGCCAGCAGCCCGAGGACAGGGGATTCACCCCTCCACTTT. Amino acids: CASSPRTGDSPLHF.

This clonotype was counted a few times. This chain uses TRBV5-1 with TRBJ1-5; 10 nucleotides line up with TRBD1. Germline V gene sequence: CDR1 SGHRS, CDR2 YFSETQ. The trim removed 3 bases at V and 5 bases at J, leaving 2 bases unmatched. There are 14 residues in the CDR3. The CDR3 DNA reads as TGCGCCAGCAGCTGGGGGACAGGGGATCAGCCCCAGCATTTT. It yields the protein CASSWGTGDQPQHF.

Only a few counts were recorded for this clonotype. A much larger clone lies a single base off, so this may be a read error. This rearrangement joins TRBV20-1 to TRBJ1-2; D might be TRBD1 (5 bases). Germline V gene sequence: CDR1 DFQATT, CDR2 SNEGSKA (reference sequence). The CDR3 is 15 amino acids. V lost 0 bases and J lost 7, with 18 bases in between. The CDR3 region has the DNA TGCAGTGCTAGAGATTTCGAGACAGAGACGGGTGGCTACACCTTC. This gives the protein CSARDFETETGGYTF.

The V gene is TRBV19, the J gene TRBJ1-1; D is undetermined. The CDR3 is 16 amino acids. CDR1 is LNHDA and CDR2 is SQIVND in the germline V gene (reference sequence). The ends were cut back, 7 bases at V and 0 bases at J, with 18 bases in the middle. The CDR3 DNA sequence: TGTGCCAGTAAGCTACAGCCAGTAACCATGAACACTGAAGCTTTCTTT. Translated: CASKLQPVTMNTEAFF.

The V and J genes are TRBV5-1 and TRBJ2-6, with 7 positions matching TRBD1. Germline loops: CDR1 SGHRS, CDR2 YFSETQ. The CDR3 sequence is 18 residues long. V was pared by 2 bases and J by 4 bases, with 12 bases of the junction left unmatched. CDR3 nucleotide sequence: TGCGCCAGCAGCTTAGGCTTGGACAGGCCTACCGGGGCCAACGTCCTGACTTTC. As protein: CASSLGLDRPTGANVLTF.

This clonotype was seen many times. The chain is built from TRBV7-8 and TRBJ1-4; 10 nucleotides agree with TRBD1. CDR1 SGHVS and CDR2 FQNEAQ come from the germline V gene. With 5 bases clipped from V and 8 bases from J, the junction kept 8 bases outside the gene matches. The CDR3 covers 15 residues. The CDR3 DNA sequence: TGTGCCAGCAGCCGGGACAGGGGAGAGGGGGAAAAACTGTTTTTT. This gives the protein CASSRDRGEGEKLFF.

This clonotype came up a few times. The CDR3 sequence is CAWVCRPGLAGGPGQETQYF. CDR3 sequence (DNA): TGTGCATGGGTGTGCCGGCCGGGACTAGCGGGAGGGCCAGGACAAGAGACCCAGTACTTC. The chain recombines TRBV11-2 with TRBJ2-5; 16 nucleotides align to TRBD2. This CDR3 is 20 amino acids long. Germline CDR1 is SGHAT and CDR2 is FQNNGV.

This clonotype occurred once. V is TRBV4-3 and J is TRBJ2-5, with 8 bases lining up with TRBD1. The germline V gene encodes CDR1 LGHNA and CDR2 YSLEER. V gave up 4 bases and J gave up 7 bases; unmatched junction bases: 11. The CDR3 sequence is 15 residues long. This chain's CDR3 is CASSPNTGGVGTQYF. The CDR3 DNA is TGCGCCAGCAGCCCAAATACAGGGGGTGTCGGGACCCAGTACTTC.